This TCR beta chain was sequenced during a study of OX40 agonist ivuxolimab in advanced cancers. CDR3 length equals 17 residues. In germline, CDR1 is KGHSH, CDR2 LQKENI. Trimming pared 2 bases from V and 4 bases from J, leaving 18 bases between. Here immunoSEQ multiplex PCR was the method, and the copy in TCRdb shows in-frame clones only, minus some. The repertoire holds tens of thousands of clones, with around nine tenths as singletons. General study results and limits: More expanded clones were seen, on average, in CD8+ T cells than in CD4+.

Remarks on this clone: No antigen is known for it.

The source was CD4+ or CD8+ T cells sorted from blood, collected in a trial of the OX40 agonist ivuxolimab. The source of this sequence is an adult with an advanced solid tumor such as melanoma, head and neck, liver or kidney cancer. This chain uses TRBV18 with TRBJ2-1; tentative D call: TRBD2 (6 bases). The CDR3 nucleotides read TGTGCCAGCTCACCAGGCTTTAGCGGACACCCGTACAATGAGCAGTTCTTC. Translation: CASSPGFSGHPYNEQFF.